This TCR beta chain was sequenced in a study of read filtering for tumor transcriptome and immune sequencing. The wider study: Among patients, 17 to 20 were male and 14 female, aged roughly 45 to 90 (mean roughly 63).

Study-level points and caveats: Without single-read clonotypes, shared clonotype proportions correlated more between IR-seq and RNA-seq.

As concerns this clonotype: The antigen is undetermined.

Molecular barcoded adaptors covering alpha/delta and beta/gamma chains were used on approximately 440 ng RNA. TCRdb used MiXCR to reprocess the reads, holding one entry per CDR3 protein. The table records tens of thousands of distinct CDR3 sequences, approximately 21% of them present only once. The germline V gene encodes CDR1 DFQATT and CDR2 SNEGSKA (reference sequence). The CDR3 extends over 14 amino acids. Between the trimmed V and J ends, which lost 6 bases and 5 bases, there was a span of 17 bases. The genes are TRBV20-1 and TRBJ2-1; possible D gene TRBD1, 6 bases. Sequenced input: a population of CD138-negative cells sorted from bone marrow. This receptor was identified in a donor at least 40 years old with multiple myeloma. The CDR3, as DNA: TGCAGTGCCCTTGGCACAGGGTTGAACAATGAGCAGTTCTTC. It translates to CSALGTGLNNEQFF.